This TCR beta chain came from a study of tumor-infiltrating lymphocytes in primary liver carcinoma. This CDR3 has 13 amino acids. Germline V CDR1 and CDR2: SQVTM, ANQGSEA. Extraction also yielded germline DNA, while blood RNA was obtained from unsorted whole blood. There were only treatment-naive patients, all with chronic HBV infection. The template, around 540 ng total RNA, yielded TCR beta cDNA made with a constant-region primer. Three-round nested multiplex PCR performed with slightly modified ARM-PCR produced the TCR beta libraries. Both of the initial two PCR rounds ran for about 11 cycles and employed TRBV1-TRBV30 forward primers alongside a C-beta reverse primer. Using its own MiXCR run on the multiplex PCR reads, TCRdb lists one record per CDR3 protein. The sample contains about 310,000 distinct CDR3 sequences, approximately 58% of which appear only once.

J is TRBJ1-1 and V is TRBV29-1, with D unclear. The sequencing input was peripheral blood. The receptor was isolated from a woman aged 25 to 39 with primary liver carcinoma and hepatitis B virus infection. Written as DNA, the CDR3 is TGCAATGTTGCGGGGAGAGGCGGCACTGAAGCTTTCTTT. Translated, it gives CNVAGRGGTEAFF.